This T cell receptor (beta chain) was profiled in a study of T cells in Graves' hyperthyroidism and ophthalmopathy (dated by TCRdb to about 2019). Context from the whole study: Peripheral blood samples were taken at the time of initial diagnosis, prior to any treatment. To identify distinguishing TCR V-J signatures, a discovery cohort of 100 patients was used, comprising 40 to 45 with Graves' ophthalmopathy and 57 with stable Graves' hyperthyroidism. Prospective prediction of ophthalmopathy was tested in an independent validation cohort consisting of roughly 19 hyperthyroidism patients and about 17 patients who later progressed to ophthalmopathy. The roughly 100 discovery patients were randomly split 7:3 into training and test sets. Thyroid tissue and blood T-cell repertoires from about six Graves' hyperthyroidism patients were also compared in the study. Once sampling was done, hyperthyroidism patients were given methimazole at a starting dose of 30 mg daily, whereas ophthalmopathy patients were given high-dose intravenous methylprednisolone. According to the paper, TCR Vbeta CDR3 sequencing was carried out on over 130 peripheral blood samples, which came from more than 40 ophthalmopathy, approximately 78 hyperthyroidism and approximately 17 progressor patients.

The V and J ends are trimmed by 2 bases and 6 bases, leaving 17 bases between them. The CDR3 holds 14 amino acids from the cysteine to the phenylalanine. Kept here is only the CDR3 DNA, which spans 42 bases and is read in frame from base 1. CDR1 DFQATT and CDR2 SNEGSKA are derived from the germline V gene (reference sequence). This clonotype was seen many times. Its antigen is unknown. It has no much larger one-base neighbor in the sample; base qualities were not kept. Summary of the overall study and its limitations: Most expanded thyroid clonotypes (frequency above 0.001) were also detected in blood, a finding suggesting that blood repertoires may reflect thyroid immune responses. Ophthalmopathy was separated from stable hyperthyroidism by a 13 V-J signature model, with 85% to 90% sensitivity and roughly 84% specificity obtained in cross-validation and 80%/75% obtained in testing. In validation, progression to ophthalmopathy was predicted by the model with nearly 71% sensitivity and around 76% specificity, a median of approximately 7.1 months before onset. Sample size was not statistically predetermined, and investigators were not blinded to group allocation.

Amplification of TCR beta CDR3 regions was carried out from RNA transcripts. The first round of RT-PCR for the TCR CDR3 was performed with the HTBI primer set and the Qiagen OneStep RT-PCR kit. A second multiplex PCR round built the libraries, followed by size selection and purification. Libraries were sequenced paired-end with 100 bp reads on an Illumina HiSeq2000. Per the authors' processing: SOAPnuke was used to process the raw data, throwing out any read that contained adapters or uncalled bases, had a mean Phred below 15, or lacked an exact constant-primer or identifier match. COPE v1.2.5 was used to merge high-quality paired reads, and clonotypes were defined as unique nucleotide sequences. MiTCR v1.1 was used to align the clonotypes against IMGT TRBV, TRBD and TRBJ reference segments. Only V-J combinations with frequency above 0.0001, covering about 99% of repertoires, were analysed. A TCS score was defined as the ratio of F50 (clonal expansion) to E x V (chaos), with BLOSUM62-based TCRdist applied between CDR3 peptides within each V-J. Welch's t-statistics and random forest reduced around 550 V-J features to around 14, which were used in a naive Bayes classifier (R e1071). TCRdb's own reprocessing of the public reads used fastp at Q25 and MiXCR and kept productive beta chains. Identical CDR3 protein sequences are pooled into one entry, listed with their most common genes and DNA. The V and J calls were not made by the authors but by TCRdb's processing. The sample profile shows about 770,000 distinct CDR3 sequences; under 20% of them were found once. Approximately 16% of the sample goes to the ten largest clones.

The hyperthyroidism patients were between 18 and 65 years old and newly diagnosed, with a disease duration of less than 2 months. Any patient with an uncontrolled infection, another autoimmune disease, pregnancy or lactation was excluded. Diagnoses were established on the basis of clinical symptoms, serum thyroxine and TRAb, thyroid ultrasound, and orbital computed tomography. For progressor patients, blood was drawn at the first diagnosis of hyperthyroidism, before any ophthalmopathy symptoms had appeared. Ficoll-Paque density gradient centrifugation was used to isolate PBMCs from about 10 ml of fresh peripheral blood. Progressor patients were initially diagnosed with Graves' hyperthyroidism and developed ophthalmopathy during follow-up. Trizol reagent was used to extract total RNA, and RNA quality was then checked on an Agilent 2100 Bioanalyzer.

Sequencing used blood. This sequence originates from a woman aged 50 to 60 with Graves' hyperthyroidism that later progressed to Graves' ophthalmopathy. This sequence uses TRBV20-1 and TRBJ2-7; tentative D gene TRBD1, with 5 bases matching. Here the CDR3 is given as CSARPLDSLPEQYF. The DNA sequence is TGCAGTGCTAGACCTTTAGACAGCCTCCCCGAGCAGTACTTC.